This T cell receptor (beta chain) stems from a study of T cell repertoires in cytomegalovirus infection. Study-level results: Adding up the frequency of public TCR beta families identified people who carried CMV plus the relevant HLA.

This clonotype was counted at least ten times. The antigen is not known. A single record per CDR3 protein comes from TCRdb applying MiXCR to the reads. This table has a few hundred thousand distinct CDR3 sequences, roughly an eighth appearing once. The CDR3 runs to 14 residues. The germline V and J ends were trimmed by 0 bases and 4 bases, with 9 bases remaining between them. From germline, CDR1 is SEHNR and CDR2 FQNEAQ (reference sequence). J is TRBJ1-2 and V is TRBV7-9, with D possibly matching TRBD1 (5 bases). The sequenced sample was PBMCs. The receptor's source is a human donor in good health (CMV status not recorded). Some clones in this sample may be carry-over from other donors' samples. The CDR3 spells CASSLARVGYGYTF. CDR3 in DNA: TGTGCCAGCAGCTTAGCCAGGGTGGGCTATGGCTACACCTTC.